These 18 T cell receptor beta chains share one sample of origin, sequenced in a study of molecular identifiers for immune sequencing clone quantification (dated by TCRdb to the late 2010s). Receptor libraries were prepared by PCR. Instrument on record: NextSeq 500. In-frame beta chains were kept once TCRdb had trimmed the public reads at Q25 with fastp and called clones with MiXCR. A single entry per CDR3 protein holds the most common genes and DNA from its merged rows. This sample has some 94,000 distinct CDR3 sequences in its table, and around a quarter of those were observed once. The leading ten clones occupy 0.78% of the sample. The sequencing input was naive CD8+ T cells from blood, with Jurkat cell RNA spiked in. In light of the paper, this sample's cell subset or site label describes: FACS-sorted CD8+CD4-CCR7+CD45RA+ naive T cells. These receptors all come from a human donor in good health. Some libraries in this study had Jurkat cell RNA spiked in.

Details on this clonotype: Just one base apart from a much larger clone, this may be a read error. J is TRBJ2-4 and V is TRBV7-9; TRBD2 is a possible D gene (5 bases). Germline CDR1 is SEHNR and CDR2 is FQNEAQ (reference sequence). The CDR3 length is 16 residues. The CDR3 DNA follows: TGTGCCAGCAGCCGGAGGACGGGCGGTGACAAAAACGTTCAGTACTTC. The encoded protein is CASSRRTGGDKNVQYF.

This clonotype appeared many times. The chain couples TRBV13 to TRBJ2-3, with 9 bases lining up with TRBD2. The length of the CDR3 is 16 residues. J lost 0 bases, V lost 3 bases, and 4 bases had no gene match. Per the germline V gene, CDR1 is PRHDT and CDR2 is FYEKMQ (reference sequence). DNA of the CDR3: TGTGCCAGCAGCTTTCTTAGCGGGGGAAGCACAGATACGCAGTATTTT. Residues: CASSFLSGGSTDTQYF.

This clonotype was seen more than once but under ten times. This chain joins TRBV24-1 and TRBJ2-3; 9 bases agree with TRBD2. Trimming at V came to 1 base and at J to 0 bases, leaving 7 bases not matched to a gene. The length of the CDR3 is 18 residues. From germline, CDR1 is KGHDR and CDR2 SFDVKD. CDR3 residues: CATSDFRTSETSTDTQYF. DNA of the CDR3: TGTGCCACCAGTGATTTCCGGACTAGCGAAACTAGCACAGATACGCAGTATTTT.

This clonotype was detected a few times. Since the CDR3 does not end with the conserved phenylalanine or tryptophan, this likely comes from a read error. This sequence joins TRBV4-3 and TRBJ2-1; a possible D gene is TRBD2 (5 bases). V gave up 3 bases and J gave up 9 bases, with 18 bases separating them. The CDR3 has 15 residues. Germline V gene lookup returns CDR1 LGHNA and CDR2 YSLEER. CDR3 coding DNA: TGCGCCAGCAGCCATGAGATGAGGGAAAACCGTGAGCAGTTCCTC. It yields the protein CASSHEMRENREQFL.

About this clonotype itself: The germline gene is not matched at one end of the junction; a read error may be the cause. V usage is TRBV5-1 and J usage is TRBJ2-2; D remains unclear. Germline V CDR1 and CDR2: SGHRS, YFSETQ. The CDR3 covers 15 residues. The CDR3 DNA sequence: TGCGACAGCAGCTTAGGTTCACAGCACACCGGGGAGCTGTTTTTT. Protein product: CDSSLGSQHTGELFF. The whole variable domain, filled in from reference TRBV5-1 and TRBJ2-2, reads KAGVTQTPRYLIKTRGQQVTLSCSPISGHRSVSWYQQTPGQGLQFLFEYFSETQRNKGNFPGRFSGRQFSNSRSEMNVSTLELGDSALYLCDSSLGSQHTGELFFGEGSRLTVL.

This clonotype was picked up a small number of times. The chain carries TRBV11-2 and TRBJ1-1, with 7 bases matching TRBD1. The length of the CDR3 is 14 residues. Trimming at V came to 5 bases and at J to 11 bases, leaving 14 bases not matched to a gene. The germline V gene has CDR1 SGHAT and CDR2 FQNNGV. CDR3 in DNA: TGTGCCAGCAGCCACGCGGACAGGCCTGGTTCCGCTTTCTTT. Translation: CASSHADRPGSAFF.

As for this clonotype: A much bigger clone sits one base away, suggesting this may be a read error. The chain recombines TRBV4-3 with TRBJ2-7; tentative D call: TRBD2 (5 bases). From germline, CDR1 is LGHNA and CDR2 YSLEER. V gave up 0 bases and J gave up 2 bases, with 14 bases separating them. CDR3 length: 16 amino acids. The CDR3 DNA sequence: TGCGCCAGCAGCCAAGATAGGCCAGCGGCAACCTACGAGCAGTACTTC. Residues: CASSQDRPAATYEQYF.

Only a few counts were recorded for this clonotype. The CDR3 sequence: CSARGDQWDQYF. CDR3 bases: TGCAGTGCCAGGGGGGACCAATGGGACCAGTACTTC. The chain is built from TRBV20-1 and TRBJ2-5, with D possibly matching TRBD1 (7 bases). Germline V gene lookup returns CDR1 DFQATT and CDR2 SNEGSKA (reference sequence). V was trimmed by 6 bases and J by 10 bases, leaving 18 bases between them. The CDR3 totals 12 residues.

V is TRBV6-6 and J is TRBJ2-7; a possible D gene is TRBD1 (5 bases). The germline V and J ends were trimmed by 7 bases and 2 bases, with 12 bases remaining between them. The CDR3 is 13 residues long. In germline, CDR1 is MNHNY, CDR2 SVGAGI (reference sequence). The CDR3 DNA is TGTGCCAGCATGGGGCCTCCCGCCTACGAGCAGTACTTC. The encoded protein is CASMGPPAYEQYF.

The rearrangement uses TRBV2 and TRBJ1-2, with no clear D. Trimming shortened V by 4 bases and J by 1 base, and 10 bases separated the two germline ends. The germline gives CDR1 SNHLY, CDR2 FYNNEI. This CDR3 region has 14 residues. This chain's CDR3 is CASSGLGFNYGYTF. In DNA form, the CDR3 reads TGTGCCAGCAGTGGGTTAGGATTTAACTATGGCTACACCTTC.

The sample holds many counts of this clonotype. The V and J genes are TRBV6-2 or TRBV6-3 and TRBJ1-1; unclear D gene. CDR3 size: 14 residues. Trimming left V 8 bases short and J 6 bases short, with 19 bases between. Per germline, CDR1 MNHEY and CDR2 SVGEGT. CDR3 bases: TGTGCCAGCTCCGACCCAACAACGGGAGCTGAAGCTTTCTTT. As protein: CASSDPTTGAEAFF.

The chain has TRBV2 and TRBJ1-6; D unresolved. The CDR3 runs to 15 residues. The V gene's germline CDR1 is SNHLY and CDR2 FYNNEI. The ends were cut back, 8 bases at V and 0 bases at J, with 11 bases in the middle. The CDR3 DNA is TGTGCCAGCCTGACTGATTACTCCTATAATTCACCCCTCCACTTT. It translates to CASLTDYSYNSPLHF.

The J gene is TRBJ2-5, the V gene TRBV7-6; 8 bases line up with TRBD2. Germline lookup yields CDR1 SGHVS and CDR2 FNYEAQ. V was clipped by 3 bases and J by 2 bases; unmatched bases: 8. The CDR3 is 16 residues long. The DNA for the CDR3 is TGTGCCAGCAGCTTTACGGGGGGGCGACCACAAGAGACCCAGTACTTC. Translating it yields CASSFTGGRPQETQYF.

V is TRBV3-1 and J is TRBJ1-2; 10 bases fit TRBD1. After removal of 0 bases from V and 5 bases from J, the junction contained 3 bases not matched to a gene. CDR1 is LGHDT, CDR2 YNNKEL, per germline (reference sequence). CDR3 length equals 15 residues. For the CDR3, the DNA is TGTGCCAGCAGCCAAGATAGACAGGGGGCTTATGGCTACACCTTC. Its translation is CASSQDRQGAYGYTF.

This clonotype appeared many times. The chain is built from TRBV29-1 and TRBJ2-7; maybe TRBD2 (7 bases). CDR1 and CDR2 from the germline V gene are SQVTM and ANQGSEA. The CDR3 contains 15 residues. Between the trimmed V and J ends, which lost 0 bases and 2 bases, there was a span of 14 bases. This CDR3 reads CSVEDMGGRPYEQYF. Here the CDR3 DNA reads TGCAGCGTTGAAGATATGGGGGGGCGACCCTACGAGCAGTACTTC.

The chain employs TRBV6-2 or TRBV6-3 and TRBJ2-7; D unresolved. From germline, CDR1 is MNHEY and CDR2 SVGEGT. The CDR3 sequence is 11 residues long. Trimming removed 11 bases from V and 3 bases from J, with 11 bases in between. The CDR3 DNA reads TGTGCCCGCCCCTTGGGCTACGAGCAGTACTTC. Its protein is CARPLGYEQYF.

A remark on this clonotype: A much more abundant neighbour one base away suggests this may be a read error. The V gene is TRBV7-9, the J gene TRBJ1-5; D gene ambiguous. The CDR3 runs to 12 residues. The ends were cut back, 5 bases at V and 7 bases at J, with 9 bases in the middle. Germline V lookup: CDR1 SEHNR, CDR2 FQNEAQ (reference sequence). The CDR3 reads CASSLDAQPQHF. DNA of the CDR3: TGTGCCAGCAGCCTAGACGCGCAGCCCCAGCATTTT.

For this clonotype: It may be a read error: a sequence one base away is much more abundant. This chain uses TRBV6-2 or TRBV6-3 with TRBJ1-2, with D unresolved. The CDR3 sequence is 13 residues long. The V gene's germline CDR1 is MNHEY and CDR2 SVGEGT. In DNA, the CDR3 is TGTGCCAGCAGTTACGGCCAGGCCTATGGCTACTCCTTC. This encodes CASSYGQAYGYSF.